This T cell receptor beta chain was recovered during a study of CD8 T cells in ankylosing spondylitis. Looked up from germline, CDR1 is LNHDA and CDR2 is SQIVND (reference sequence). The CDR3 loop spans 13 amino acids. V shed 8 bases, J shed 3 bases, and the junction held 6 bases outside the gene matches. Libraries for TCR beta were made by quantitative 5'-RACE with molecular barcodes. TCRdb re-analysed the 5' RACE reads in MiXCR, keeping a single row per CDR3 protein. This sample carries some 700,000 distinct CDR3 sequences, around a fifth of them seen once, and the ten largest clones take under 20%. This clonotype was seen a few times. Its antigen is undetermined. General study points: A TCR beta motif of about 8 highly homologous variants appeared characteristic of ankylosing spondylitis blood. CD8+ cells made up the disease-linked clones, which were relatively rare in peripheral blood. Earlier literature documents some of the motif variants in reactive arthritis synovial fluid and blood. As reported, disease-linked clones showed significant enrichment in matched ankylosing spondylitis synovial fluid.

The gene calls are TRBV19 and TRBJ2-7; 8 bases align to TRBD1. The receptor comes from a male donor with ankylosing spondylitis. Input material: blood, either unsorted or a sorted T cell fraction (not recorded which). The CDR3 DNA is TGTGCCAGTGGGCAGGGGGCAGGCTACGAGCAGTACTTC. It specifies CASGQGAGYEQYF.